The sequence of this T cell receptor beta chain was determined in a study of identical twins. Germline loops: CDR1 MNHEY, CDR2 SVGEGT. The CDR3 is 15 amino acids. Trimming removed 6 bases at V and 3 bases at J, with 14 bases between. This clonotype was observed a few times. TCRdb processed the 5' RACE reads anew with MiXCR; each CDR3 protein has one entry. The sample contains around 250,000 distinct CDR3 sequences, roughly 8% of which appear only once. The same sample was also studied in work on yellow fever vaccine responses in identical twins.

The receptor was isolated from a woman between 18 and 29 years old in good health. The gene calls are TRBV6-2 or TRBV6-3 and TRBJ2-2, with D unclear. Sequenced: CD8+ T cells sorted from blood. Here the CDR3 reads CASSLFGRYTGELFF. Here the CDR3 DNA reads TGTGCCAGCAGCCTATTCGGCAGATACACCGGGGAGCTGTTTTTT.